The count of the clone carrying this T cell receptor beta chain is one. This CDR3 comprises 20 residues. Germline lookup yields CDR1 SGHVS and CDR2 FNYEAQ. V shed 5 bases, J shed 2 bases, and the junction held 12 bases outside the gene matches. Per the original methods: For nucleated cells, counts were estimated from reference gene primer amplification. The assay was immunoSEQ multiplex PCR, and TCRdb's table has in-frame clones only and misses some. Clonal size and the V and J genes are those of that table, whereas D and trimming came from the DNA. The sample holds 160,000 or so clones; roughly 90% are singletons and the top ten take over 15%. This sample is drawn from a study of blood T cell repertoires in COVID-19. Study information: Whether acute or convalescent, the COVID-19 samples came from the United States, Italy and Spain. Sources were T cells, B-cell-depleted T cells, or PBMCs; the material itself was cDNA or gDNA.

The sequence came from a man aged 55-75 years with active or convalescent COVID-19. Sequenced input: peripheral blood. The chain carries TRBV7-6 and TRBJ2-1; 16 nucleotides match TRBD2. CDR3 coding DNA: TGTGCCAGCAGCCTCACCCTGGGGACTAGCGGGAGGGCCCCCTACAATGAGCAGTTCTTC. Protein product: CASSLTLGTSGRAPYNEQFF.